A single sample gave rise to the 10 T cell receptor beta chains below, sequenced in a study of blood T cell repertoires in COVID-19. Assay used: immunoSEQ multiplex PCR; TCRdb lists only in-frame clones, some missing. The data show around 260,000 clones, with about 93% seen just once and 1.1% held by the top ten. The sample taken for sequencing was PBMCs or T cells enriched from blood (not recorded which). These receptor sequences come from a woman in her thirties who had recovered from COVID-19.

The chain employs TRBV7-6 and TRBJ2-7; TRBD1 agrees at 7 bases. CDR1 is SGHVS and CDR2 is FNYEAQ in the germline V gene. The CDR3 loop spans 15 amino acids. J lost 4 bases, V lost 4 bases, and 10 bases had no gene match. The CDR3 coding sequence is TGTGCCAGCAGCTCCTTCGTGAGGGGGCAGTACGAGCAGTACTTC. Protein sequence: CASSSFVRGQYEQYF. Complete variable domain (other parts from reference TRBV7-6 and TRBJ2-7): GAGVSQSPRYKVTKRGQDVALRCDPISGHVSLYWYRQALGQGPEFLTYFNYEAQQDKSGLPNDRFSAERPEGSISTLTIQRTEQRDSAMYRCASSSFVRGQYEQYFGPGTRLTVT.

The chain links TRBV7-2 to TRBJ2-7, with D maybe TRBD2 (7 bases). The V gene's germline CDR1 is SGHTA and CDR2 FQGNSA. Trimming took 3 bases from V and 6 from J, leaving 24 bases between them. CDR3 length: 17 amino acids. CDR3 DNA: TGTGCCAGCAGCTTTGAGGTGTTGGGGGGGCTTACAGGCGAGCAGTACTTC. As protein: CASSFEVLGGLTGEQYF.

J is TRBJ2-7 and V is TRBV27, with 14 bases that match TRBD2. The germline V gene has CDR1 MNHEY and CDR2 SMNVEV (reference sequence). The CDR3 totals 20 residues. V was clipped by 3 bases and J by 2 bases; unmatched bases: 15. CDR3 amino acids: CASSFTHPTSGRAGAYEQYF. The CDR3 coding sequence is TGTGCCAGCAGTTTTACTCACCCGACTAGCGGGAGGGCCGGGGCCTACGAGCAGTACTTC.

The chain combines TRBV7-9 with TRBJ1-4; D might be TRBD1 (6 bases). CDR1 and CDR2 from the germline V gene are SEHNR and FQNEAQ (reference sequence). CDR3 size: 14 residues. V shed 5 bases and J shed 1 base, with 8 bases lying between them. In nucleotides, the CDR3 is TGTGCCAGCAGCCCGACAGGAACTAATGAAAAACTGTTTTTT. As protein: CASSPTGTNEKLFF. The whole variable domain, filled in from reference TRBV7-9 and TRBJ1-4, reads DTGVSQNPRHKITKRGQNVTFRCDPISEHNRLYWYRQTLGQGPEFLTYFQNEAQLEKSRLLSDRFSAERPKGSFSTLEIQRTEQGDSAMYLCASSPTGTNEKLFFGSGTQLSVL.

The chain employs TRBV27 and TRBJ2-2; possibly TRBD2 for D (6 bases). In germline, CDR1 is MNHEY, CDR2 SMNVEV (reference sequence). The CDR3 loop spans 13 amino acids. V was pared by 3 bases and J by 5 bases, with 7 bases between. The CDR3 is CASSLEGTGELFF. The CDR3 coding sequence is TGTGCCAGCAGTTTGGAGGGAACCGGGGAGCTGTTTTTT.

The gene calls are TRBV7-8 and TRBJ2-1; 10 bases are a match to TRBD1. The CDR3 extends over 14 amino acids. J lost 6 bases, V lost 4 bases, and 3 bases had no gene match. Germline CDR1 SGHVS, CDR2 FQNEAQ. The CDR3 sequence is CASSSRDRGNEQFF. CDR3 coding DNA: TGTGCCAGCAGCTCCCGGGACAGGGGCAATGAGCAGTTCTTC.

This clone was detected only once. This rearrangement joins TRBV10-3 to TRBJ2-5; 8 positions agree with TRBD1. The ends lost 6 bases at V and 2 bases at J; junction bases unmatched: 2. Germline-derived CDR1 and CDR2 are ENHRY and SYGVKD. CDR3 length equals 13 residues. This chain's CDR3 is CAIRGTGQETQYF. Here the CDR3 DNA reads TGTGCCATCAGGGGGACAGGTCAAGAGACCCAGTACTTC.

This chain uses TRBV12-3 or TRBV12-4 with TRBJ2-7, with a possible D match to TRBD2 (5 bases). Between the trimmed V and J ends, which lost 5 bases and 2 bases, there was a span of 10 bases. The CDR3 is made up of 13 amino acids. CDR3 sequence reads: CASSPYGAYEQYF. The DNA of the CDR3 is TGTGCCAGCAGTCCATACGGGGCCTACGAGCAGTACTTC.

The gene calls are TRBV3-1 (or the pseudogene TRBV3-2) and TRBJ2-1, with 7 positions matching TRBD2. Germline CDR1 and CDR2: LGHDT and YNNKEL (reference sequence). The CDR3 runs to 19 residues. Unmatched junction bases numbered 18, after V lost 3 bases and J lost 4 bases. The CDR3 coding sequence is TGTGCCAGCAGCCACTTATCACCAGGCCTAGCGGATAGGTACAATGAGCAGTTCTTC. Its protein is CASSHLSPGLADRYNEQFF.

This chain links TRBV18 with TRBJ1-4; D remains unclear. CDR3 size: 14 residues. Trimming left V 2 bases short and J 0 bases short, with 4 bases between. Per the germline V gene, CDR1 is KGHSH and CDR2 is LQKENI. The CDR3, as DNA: TGTGCCAGCTCACCAGGAGCAACTAATGAAAAACTGTTTTTT. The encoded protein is CASSPGATNEKLFF.